Reported below is one T cell receptor (beta chain). Its antigen is still unknown. No quality values exist for individual bases; no much larger clone is one base distant. The CDR3 covers 12 residues, taking in both the cysteine and the phenylalanine. The retained sequence is limited to the CDR3, 36 bases, with the frame set at the first base. V was cut back by 4 bases and J by 2 bases, leaving a gap of 3 bases between them. The germline V gene yields MNHEY for CDR1 and SVGAGI for CDR2. This sample was included in a study of blood T cell repertoires in COVID-19 (TCRdb year 2020). For the wider study: The collaborator samples originated in the United States, Italy and Spain and spanned the acute and convalescent phases of COVID-19. A de-identified subject ID, COVID-19 status, age in years and sex were almost always included in the sample metadata. The repertoires were released in a freely available public database intended as a resource for research on the immune response to SARS-CoV-2. Subjects who had been exposed to COVID-19, were actively infected with it, or had recovered from it provided the deeply sampled blood TCRbeta repertoires that made up the dataset. Where HLA class I and class II types were available, the types were taken from metadata supplied by the sample provider, not from assay-based typing. The samples were drawn from two sources: the first 160 participants of the ongoing ImmuneRACE study, and 1,000 to 1,500 subjects contributed by 6 global collaborators. The material from the prospective study consisted of cDNA or gDNA derived from T cells, B-cell-depleted T cells, or PBMCs. Study-wide findings and limitations: The quantity of clinical and demographic metadata differed by source and by participant and was supplied without curation.

TCRbeta CDR3 regions were amplified from genomic DNA by means of the immunoSEQ Assay, a bias-controlled multiplex PCR. On the study's bioinformatics: The number of nucleated cells in each sample was estimated by amplification of reference gene primers within the assay. Sequence reads were collapsed and filtered to measure the absolute abundance of every unique TCRbeta CDR3 rearrangement. Productive Simpson clonality was computed per sample as the square root of Simpson's diversity index over productive rearrangements. In TCRdb, the immuneACCESS table is reduced to in-frame sequences with V and J assigned. These tables do not hold every clone; where another copy was compared, an unresolved V gene accounts for under half, and the others remain unexplained. The D gene and trimming were derived from the DNA, and the V and J assignments and clone size from that table. This sample has approximately 120,000 clones in its table, and more than 75% of those were observed once. In total, the top ten clones hold less than 2% of the sample.

Collaborating institutions collected whole blood in K2EDTA tubes following their own protocols. Collaborator samples were shipped for TCRbeta analysis as frozen whole blood, isolated PBMCs, or DNA extracted from either sample type. What was sequenced was peripheral blood. The chain is made from TRBV6-5 and TRBJ1-5, with no reliable assignment of the D segment. The sequence was obtained from a human donor in a cohort sampled during active COVID-19. The encoded CDR3 is CASSSGNQPQHF. DNA sequence: TGTGCCAGCAGTTCCGGCAATCAGCCCCAGCATTTT.